This T cell receptor (beta chain) originates from a study of precursors of human CD4 cytotoxic T cells (dated by TCRdb to 2017 to 2018). Regarding the study in general: CD4+ memory subsets from under 15 donors in total were covered by the bulk TCR-seq analysis. Sequences for both the TCRalpha and TCRbeta chains came out of the TCR-seq analysis of about 14 donors (table S7).

By its share of the sample, this clonotype is large (0.1 to 1%). Its cognate antigen has yet to be identified. No base quality values were provided; no much bigger clone lies one nucleotide off. The run used an Illumina MiSeq. The paper's data handling went like this. The Shannon-Wiener index, calculated in VDJtools, was used to measure repertoire diversity. Expanded TCRbeta clonotypes were defined as those with a clonotype frequency of at least 3. The public reads were reprocessed in TCRdb via fastp at Q25 and MiXCR, keeping in-frame beta chains. Identical CDR3 protein sequences are pooled into one entry, listed with their most common genes and DNA. TCRdb, not the original authors, processed these V and J calls. This sample holds about 560 distinct CDR3 sequences; roughly a sixth were observed only once. The ten largest clones add up to 7.5% to 9% of the sample. Bulk UMI-based TCR sequencing was performed on four sorted CD4+ memory subsets (TCM, TEM, IL-7Rhigh TEMRA, IL-7R- TEMRA) to test a precursor-effector relationship among CD4 cytotoxic T cells. Cells were obtained from peripheral blood mononuclear cells isolated from human blood.

What the authors observed across the whole study: According to the authors, a human observational design cannot definitively establish the direction of differentiation between precursor and effector cells. IL-7Rhigh and IL-7R- TEMRA subsets showed more restricted TCR repertoires, with lower diversity and more expanded clonotypes, than TCM and TEM subsets. Expanded effector clonotypes accounted for a larger share of IL-7Rhigh TEMRA clonotypes than of TEM or TCM clonotypes. Only about 95% of the 14 donors were included in some bulk TCR-seq comparisons, which suggests that not every subset was available for every donor.

The CDR3 holds 14 amino acids from the cysteine to the phenylalanine. Only the CDR3 DNA is retained, 42 bases long and in frame from the first base. Trimming at the junction amounts to 0 bases on V and 3 bases on J, and the germline ends lie 8 bases apart. CDR1 is given as LNHNV and CDR2 as YYDKDF, both from the germline V gene (reference sequence). The sequenced material came from memory CD4+ T cells from blood (PBMCs). The rearranged segments are TRBV15 and TRBJ1-1, with no confidently assigned D gene. This clonotype originated in a human donor in good health. The CDR3 is CATSRDNWDTEAFF. The nucleotide sequence is TGTGCCACCAGCAGAGATAATTGGGACACTGAAGCTTTCTTT.